Following are 7 T cell receptor beta chains from one sample sequenced in a study of early T cells in non-severe SARS-CoV-2 infection. TCRdb used MiXCR to reprocess the 5' RACE reads, holding one entry per CDR3 protein. The data contain around 59,000 distinct CDR3 sequences, about 8.9% of them seen just once; the ten biggest clones take up roughly 18%. The material sequenced was whole blood. These receptor sequences come from an adult who was a healthcare worker with PCR-confirmed SARS-CoV-2 infection or an uninfected control (not recorded which).

The chain combines TRBV29-1 with TRBJ2-7, with D tentatively TRBD1 (5 bases). The V and J ends lost 7 bases and 0 bases respectively, with 10 bases between them. The CDR3 runs to 12 residues. From germline, CDR1 is SQVTM and CDR2 ANQGSEA. The CDR3: CSAKDSSYEQYF. The CDR3 DNA follows: TGCAGCGCTAAAGACAGCTCCTACGAGCAGTACTTC.

The chain couples TRBV6-5 to TRBJ1-4, with a possible D match to TRBD1 (5 bases). CDR1 and CDR2 from the germline V gene are MNHEY and SVGAGI. This CDR3 is 18 amino acids long. Deletions cut 2 bases from V and 8 bases from J, with 24 bases between. The chain's CDR3 is CASSYGRGTTLRREKLFF. In DNA, the CDR3 is TGTGCCAGCAGTTACGGTCGAGGGACCACTCTACGCAGGGAAAAACTGTTTTTT.

There are a few counts of this clonotype. The chain links TRBV7-3 to TRBJ2-5; TRBD2 aligns across 12 bases. After removal of 0 bases from V and 5 bases from J, the junction contained 4 bases not matched to a gene. Per the germline V gene, CDR1 is SGHTA and CDR2 is FQGTGA. The CDR3 loop spans 16 amino acids. In DNA form, the CDR3 reads TGTGCCAGCAGCTTAACGCTAGCGGGAGGGCGGGAGACCCAGTACTTC. Its protein product is CASSLTLAGGRETQYF.

This clonotype occurred a few times. This sequence joins TRBV7-8 and TRBJ2-1, with 14 positions matching TRBD2. CDR1 and CDR2 (germline): SGHVS, FQNEAQ. With V trimmed by 4 bases and J by 10 bases, 6 bases remained unmatched. This CDR3 is built from 15 residues. In DNA, the CDR3 is TGTGCCAGCAGCTCGGGACTAGCGGGAGTAAAGGAGCAGTTCTTC. The encoded protein is CASSSGLAGVKEQFF.

This clonotype was counted at least ten times. This chain uses TRBV20-1 with TRBJ2-1, with 12 bases identical to TRBD2. The germline V gene has CDR1 DFQATT and CDR2 SNEGSKA (reference sequence). Trimming cost V 6 bases and J 11 bases; bases outside gene matches: 14. The CDR3 runs 15 residues. The CDR3 reads CSALIRTSGTQKQFF. Written as DNA, the CDR3 is TGCAGTGCCCTCATCCGGACTAGCGGGACCCAGAAGCAGTTCTTC.

The table lists this clonotype with many counts. V usage is TRBV4-2 and J usage is TRBJ2-5, with no clear D. CDR3 size: 14 residues. Germline V gene sequence: CDR1 LGHNA, CDR2 YNFKEQ. The V end was cut by 0 bases, the J end by 5 bases, with 10 bases between. CDR3 protein: CASSQDKFGETQYF. CDR3 sequence (DNA): TGTGCCAGCAGCCAAGATAAATTCGGGGAGACCCAGTACTTC.

This clonotype came up many times. The rearrangement joins TRBV20-1 to TRBJ2-5; a possible D gene is TRBD1 (6 bases). The germline V and J ends were trimmed by 3 bases and 3 bases, with 8 bases remaining between them. Germline assignment: CDR1 DFQATT and CDR2 SNEGSKA (reference sequence). This CDR3 spans 12 amino acids. CDR3 DNA sequence: TGCAGTGCTAGGAAGGGGGAAGAGACCCAGTACTTC. Protein product: CSARKGEETQYF.